Shown below are 2 T cell receptor beta chains from a single sample sequenced in a study of blood T cell repertoires in COVID-19. Only in-frame clones appear in the TCRdb table, and some are missing; sequencing was by immunoSEQ multiplex PCR. The top ten hold about 4% of the sample, which has under 250,000 clones, about nine tenths seen once. Sequenced input: PBMCs or T cells enriched from blood (not recorded which). These receptors originate from a woman in her twenties or thirties with acute COVID-19.

The V gene is TRBV27, the J gene TRBJ2-1; 7 bases are shared with TRBD1. Trimming cost V 4 bases and J 6 bases; bases outside gene matches: 9. The CDR3 consists of 15 residues. The germline gives CDR1 MNHEY, CDR2 SMNVEV (reference sequence). The CDR3 reads CASSSYRDRVNEQFF. The CDR3 nucleotides read TGTGCCAGCAGTTCCTACCGGGACAGAGTCAATGAGCAGTTCTTC.

The chain has TRBV27 and TRBJ1-1; 8 bases agree with TRBD1. This CDR3 has 16 residues. The germline CDR1 and CDR2 sequences are MNHEY and SMNVEV (reference sequence). Trimming removed 2 bases from V and 4 bases from J; junction bases left unmatched: 9. The CDR3: CASSLPAGGRGTEAFF. DNA of the CDR3: TGTGCCAGCAGTTTACCGGCAGGGGGCCGAGGCACTGAAGCTTTCTTT.